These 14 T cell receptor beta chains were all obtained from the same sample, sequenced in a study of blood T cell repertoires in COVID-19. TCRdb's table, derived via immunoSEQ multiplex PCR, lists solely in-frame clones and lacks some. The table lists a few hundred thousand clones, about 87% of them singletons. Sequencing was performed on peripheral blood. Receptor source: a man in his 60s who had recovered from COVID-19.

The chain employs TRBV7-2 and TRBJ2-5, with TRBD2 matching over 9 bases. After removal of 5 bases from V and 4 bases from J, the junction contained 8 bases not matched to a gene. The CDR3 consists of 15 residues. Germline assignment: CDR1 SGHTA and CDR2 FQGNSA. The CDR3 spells CASSPQRGAGETQYF. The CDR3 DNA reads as TGTGCCAGCAGCCCCCAGCGGGGGGCTGGAGAGACCCAGTACTTC.

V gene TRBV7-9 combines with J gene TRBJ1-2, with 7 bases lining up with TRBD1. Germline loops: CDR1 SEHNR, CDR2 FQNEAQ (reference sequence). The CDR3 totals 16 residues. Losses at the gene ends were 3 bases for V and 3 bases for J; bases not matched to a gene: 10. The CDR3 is CASSFPDDRAYYGYTF. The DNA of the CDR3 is TGTGCCAGCAGCTTTCCCGATGACAGGGCATACTATGGCTACACCTTC. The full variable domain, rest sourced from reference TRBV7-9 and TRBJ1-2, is DTGVSQNPRHKITKRGQNVTFRCDPISEHNRLYWYRQTLGQGPEFLTYFQNEAQLEKSRLLSDRFSAERPKGSFSTLEIQRTEQGDSAMYLCASSFPDDRAYYGYTFGSGTRLTVV.

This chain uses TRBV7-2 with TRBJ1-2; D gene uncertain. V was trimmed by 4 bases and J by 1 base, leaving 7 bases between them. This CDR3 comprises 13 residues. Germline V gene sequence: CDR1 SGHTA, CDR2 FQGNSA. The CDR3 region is CASSSSFNYGYTF. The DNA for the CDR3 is TGTGCCAGCAGCTCCTCCTTTAACTATGGCTACACCTTC.

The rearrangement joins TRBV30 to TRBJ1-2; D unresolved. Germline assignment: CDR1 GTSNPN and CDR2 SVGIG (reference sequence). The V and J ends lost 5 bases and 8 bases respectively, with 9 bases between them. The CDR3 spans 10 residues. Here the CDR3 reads CAWVQVGYTF. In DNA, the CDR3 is TGTGCCTGGGTGCAGGTCGGCTACACCTTC. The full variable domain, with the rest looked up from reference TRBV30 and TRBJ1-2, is SQTIHQWPATLVQPVGSPLSLECTVEGTSNPNLYWYRQAAGRGLQLLFYSVGIGQISSEVPQNLSASRPQDRQFILSSKKLLLSDSGFYLCAWVQVGYTFGSGTRLTVV.

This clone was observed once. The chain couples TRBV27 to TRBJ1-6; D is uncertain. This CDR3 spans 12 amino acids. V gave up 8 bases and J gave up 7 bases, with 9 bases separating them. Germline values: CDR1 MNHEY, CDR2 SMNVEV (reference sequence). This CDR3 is CASRSVNSPLHF. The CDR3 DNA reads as TGTGCCAGCCGCTCGGTGAATTCACCCCTCCACTTT.

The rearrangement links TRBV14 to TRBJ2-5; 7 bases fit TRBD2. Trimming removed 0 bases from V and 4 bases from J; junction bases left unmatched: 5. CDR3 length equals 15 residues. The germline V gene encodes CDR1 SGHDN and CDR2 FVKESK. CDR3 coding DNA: TGTGCCAGCAGCCAAGATCGGGGGGTCGGAGAGACCCAGTACTTC. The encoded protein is CASSQDRGVGETQYF.

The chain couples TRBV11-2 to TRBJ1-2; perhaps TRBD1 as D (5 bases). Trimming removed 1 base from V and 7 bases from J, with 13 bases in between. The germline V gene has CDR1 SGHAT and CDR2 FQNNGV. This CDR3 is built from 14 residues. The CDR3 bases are TGTGCCAGCAGCTTAGCGGGGGAATTATCTGGCTACACCTTC. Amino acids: CASSLAGELSGYTF.

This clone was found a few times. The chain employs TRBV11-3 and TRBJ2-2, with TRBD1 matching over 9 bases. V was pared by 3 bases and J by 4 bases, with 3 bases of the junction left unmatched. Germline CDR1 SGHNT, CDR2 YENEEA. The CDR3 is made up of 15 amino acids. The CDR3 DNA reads TGTGCCAGCAGCTTCGACAGGGGGGGCACCGGGGAGCTGTTTTTT. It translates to CASSFDRGGTGELFF. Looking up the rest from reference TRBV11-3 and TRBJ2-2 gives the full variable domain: EAGVVQSPRYKIIEKKQPVAFWCNPISGHNTLYWYLQNLGQGPELLIRYENEEAVDDSQLPKDRFSAERLKGVDSTLKIQPAELGDSAVYLCASSFDRGGTGELFFGEGSRLTVL.

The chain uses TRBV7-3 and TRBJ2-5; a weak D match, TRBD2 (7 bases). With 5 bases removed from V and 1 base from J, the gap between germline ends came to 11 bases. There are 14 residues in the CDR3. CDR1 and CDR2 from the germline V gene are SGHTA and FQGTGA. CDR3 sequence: CASSIGGPQETQYF. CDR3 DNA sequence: TGTGCCAGCAGCATCGGGGGGCCCCAAGAGACCCAGTACTTC.

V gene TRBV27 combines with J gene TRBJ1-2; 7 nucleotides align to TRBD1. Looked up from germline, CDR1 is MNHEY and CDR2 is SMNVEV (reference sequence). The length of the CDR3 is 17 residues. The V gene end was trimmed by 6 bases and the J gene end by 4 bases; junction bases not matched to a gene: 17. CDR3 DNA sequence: TGTGCCAGCAGCCCTAATCCGACAGGGAAAAGGGGCTATGGCTACACCTTC. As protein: CASSPNPTGKRGYGYTF.

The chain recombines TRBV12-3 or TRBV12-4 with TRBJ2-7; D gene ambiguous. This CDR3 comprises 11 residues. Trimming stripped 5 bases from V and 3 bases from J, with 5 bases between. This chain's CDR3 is CASSPNYEQYF. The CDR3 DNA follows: TGTGCCAGCAGTCCTAACTACGAGCAGTACTTC.

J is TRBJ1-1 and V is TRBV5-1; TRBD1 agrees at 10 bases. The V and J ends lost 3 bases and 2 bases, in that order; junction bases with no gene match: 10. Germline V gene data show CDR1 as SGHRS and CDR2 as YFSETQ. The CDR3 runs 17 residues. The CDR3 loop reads CASSSLDRGLLNTEAFF. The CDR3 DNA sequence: TGCGCCAGCAGCTCCCTTGACAGGGGGCTTTTAAACACTGAAGCTTTCTTT.

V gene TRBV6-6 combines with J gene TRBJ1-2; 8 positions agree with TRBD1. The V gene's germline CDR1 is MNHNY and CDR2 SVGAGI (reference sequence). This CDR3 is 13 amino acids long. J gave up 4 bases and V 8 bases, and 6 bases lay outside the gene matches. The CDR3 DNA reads TGTGCCAGCTTGCAACAGGGGGGCTATGGCTACACCTTC. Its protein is CASLQQGGYGYTF.

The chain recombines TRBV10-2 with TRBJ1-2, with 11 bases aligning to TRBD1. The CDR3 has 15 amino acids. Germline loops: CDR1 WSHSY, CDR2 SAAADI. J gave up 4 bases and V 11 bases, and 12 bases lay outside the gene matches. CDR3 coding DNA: TGCGCCGGGGCCCGGGGACAGGGGGAAATCTATGGCTACACCTTC. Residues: CAGARGQGEIYGYTF.